The sequence of this T cell receptor (beta chain) was determined in a study of memory CD4+ T cells and cytomegalovirus serostatus. Study-wide findings and caveats: Suggested: most of the CMV-linked TCR signature lies in CD4+ memory cells.

Details on this clone: Antigen: not known.

With 4 bases clipped from V and 7 bases from J, the junction kept 9 bases outside the gene matches. The germline V gene has CDR1 SGHNT and CDR2 YYREEE (reference sequence). This CDR3 is built from 15 residues. The sort gate was single viable CD3+CD4+CD8-CD45RO+ cells for memory CD4+ T cells. Profiling relied on immunoSEQ multiplex PCR, and the TCRdb table lists in-frame clones only, not all of them. The sample shows about 82,000 clones, about 85% of them seen only once. The source of this sequence is an adult in good health and CMV-seronegative. The chain combines TRBV5-4 with TRBJ2-1, with 9 bases aligning to TRBD2. The sequenced sample was memory CD4+ T cells from blood. The CDR3 protein is CASSRGGGGTNEQFF. The CDR3 bases are TGTGCCAGCAGCAGGGGCGGGGGGGGAACGAATGAGCAGTTCTTC. Together with reference TRBV5-4 and TRBJ2-1, the CDR3 gives the full variable domain: ETGVTQSPTHLIKTRGQQVTLRCSSQSGHNTVSWYQQALGQGPQFIFQYYREEENGRGNFPPRFSGLQFPNYSSELNVNALELDDSALYLCASSRGGGGTNEQFFGPGTRLTVL.